These T cell receptor beta chains were read from a single sample in a study of chemoradiotherapy in HPV16-positive cancers. Produced via immunoSEQ multiplex PCR; TCRdb's table is partial and in-frame only. This sample yields roughly 15,000 clones, of which roughly 79% are seen a single time; approximately 11% belongs to the top ten. The specimen was collected from a patient who underwent chemoradiotherapy. The receptors come from a human donor with HPV-associated anogenital cancer. CDR3s include the opening cysteine and the closing phenylalanine or tryptophan. A D gene is named only where the DNA matches it firmly. Rows may omit the clone size; those that give it use once, few, many or a size class.

v_gene	d_gene	j_gene	abundance	CDR3aa	CDR3nt
TRBV27	TRBD1	TRBJ1-1	.	CASSPPTMTGITEAFF	TGTGCCAGCAGTCCCCCCACGATGACAGGGATAACTGAAGCTTTCTTT
TRBV7-9	.	TRBJ1-2	.	CASSPTGHGYTF	TGTGCCAGCAGCCCAACAGGGCATGGCTACACCTTC
TRBV19	TRBD1	TRBJ1-2	.	CASSKMTGSYGYTF	TGTGCCAGTAGTAAGATGACAGGGTCTTATGGCTACACCTTC
TRBV7-8	.	TRBJ1-1	few	CASSLGQPGHTEAFF	TGTGCCAGCAGCCTCGGACAGCCGGGGCACACTGAAGCTTTCTTT
TRBV5-1	.	TRBJ2-2	.	CASSPPPLNTGELFF	TGCGCCAGCAGCCCCCCACCACTGAACACCGGGGAGCTGTTTTTT
TRBV28	.	TRBJ1-1	.	CASSLVFSRRGGAFF	TGTGCCAGCAGTTTAGTATTCTCAAGGCGGGGGGGGGCTTTCTTT
TRBV9	.	TRBJ2-7	.	CASSVVASTYEQYF	TGTGCCAGCAGCGTAGTGGCCAGTACCTACGAGCAGTACTTC
TRBV19	.	TRBJ2-7	.	CASSIASWDGSSYEQYF	TGTGCCAGTAGTATAGCGTCCTGGGACGGAAGCTCCTACGAGCAGTACTTC
TRBV5-1	.	TRBJ2-1	.	CASSLDTPRDNEQFF	TGCGCCAGCAGCTTGGACACCCCTCGGGACAATGAGCAGTTCTTC
TRBV21-1	.	TRBJ2-7	.	CASNPEGAQPLHEQYF	TGTGCCAGCAACCCCGAGGGGGCGCAACCCCTACACGAGCAGTACTTC
TRBV30	.	TRBJ1-4	once	CAWNRGSANEKLFF	TGTGCCTGGAATCGAGGCTCAGCTAATGAAAAACTGTTTTTT
TRBV19	.	TRBJ1-6	.	CASREQKNYNSPLHF	TGTGCCAGTAGAGAACAGAAGAATTATAATTCACCCCTCCACTTT
TRBV9	.	TRBJ1-3	once	CASSQRGSAGNTIYF	TGTGCCAGCAGCCAGCGGGGATCGGCTGGAAACACCATATATTTT
TRBV28	.	TRBJ2-3	once	CASSPPYRYTTDTQYF	TGTGCCAGCAGTCCCCCCTACCGATATACCACAGATACGCAGTATTTT
TRBV21-1	.	TRBJ2-2	few	CASSKAGELFF	TGTGCCAGCAGCAAAGCGGGGGAGCTGTTTTTT
TRBV7-2	.	TRBJ1-1	.	CASSPVGAEYTEAFF	TGTGCCAGCAGCCCCGTAGGGGCAGAGTACACTGAAGCTTTCTTT
TRBV2	.	TRBJ1-1	.	CASTGPEQGRNTEAFF	TGTGCCAGCACGGGCCCCGAGCAGGGAAGGAACACTGAAGCTTTCTTT
TRBV9	TRBD2	TRBJ2-2	.	CASSVESGGAGELFF	TGTGCCAGCAGCGTAGAAAGCGGGGGAGCCGGGGAGCTGTTTTTT
TRBV6-6	.	TRBJ1-2	.	CASRPLSSGYTF	TGTGCCAGCAGACCCCTTTCGTCTGGCTACACCTTC
TRBV5-4	.	TRBJ2-6	.	CASSLGGSGANVLTF	TGTGCCAGCAGCTTGGGGGGTTCTGGGGCCAACGTCCTGACTTTC
TRBV28	TRBD1	TRBJ2-7	.	CASRTVRQGNYEQYF	TGTGCCAGCAGAACCGTACGACAGGGGAACTACGAGCAGTACTTC
TRBV28	.	TRBJ1-2	.	CASSLSPYGYTF	TGTGCCAGCAGTTTATCCCCCTATGGCTACACCTTC
TRBV6-6	.	TRBJ2-7	.	CASSYLPRGGGEQYF	TGTGCCAGCAGTTACCTCCCCCGGGGTGGCGGCGAGCAGTACTTC
TRBV19	.	TRBJ1-5	.	CASSIEQGKTSNQPQHF	TGTGCCAGTAGTATAGAGCAGGGAAAGACGAGCAATCAGCCCCAGCATTTT
TRBV5-1	TRBD1	TRBJ1-2	.	CASSLSTGQGKRGYTF	TGCGCCAGCAGCTTATCAACGGGACAGGGAAAAAGGGGCTACACCTTC
TRBV2	TRBD1	TRBJ2-1	.	CASSKGQGVYNEQFF	TGTGCCAGCAGTAAGGGACAGGGGGTCTACAATGAGCAGTTCTTC